This TCR beta chain was found in a study of T cells after somatic rescue of genetic block. The germline V gene encodes CDR1 SEHNR and CDR2 FQNEAQ (reference sequence). The CDR3 is 14 residues long. The V end lost 6 bases, the J end lost 2 bases, and 14 bases lay between the germline ends. TCRdb's copy holds only in-frame clones and misses some; the assay was immunoSEQ multiplex PCR. The sample has around 100,000 clones, around nine tenths seen once. Material for sequencing was peripheral blood mononuclear cells (PBMCs). The chain combines TRBV7-9 with TRBJ2-7; D tentatively reads TRBD1 or TRBD2 (5 bases each). The sequence derives from a woman aged 18-30 years. CDR3 amino acids: CASRTGTGTYEQYF. The CDR3, as DNA: TGTGCCAGCAGAACCGGGACGGGCACCTACGAGCAGTACTTC.